These 19 T cell receptor beta chains were sequenced from one sample in a study of blood T cell repertoires in COVID-19. Clones were sequenced by immunoSEQ multiplex PCR, and TCRdb holds only the in-frame ones, with some missing. The profile shows roughly 190,000 clones, around nine tenths of them singletons. The sequencing sample was made of peripheral blood. These receptors were obtained from a man between 65 and 85 years old with acute or convalescent COVID-19.

V gene TRBV7-2 combines with J gene TRBJ2-1, with 10 positions matching TRBD2. CDR3 length: 15 residues. Germline V CDR1 and CDR2: SGHTA, FQGNSA. V dropped 5 bases and J dropped 3; count of bases not matched to a gene: 4. CDR3 DNA: TGTGCCAGCAGCCCAACTAGCGGGAACTACAATGAGCAGTTCTTC. As protein: CASSPTSGNYNEQFF.

The V gene is TRBV28, the J gene TRBJ2-5, with TRBD1 matching over 9 bases. CDR3 length equals 15 residues. Germline CDR1 and CDR2: MDHEN and SYDVKM. V lost 4 bases and J lost 5; bases outside the gene matches: 8. The CDR3 bases are TGTGCCAGCAGTTCACCCACAGGGGGCTGGGAGACCCAGTACTTC. Protein sequence: CASSSPTGGWETQYF.

V gene TRBV5-1 combines with J gene TRBJ2-7, with 7 positions matching TRBD1. The V gene end was trimmed by 0 bases and the J gene end by 2 bases; junction bases not matched to a gene: 2. The CDR3 length is 14 residues. Germline CDR1 and CDR2: SGHRS and YFSETQ. The CDR3 coding sequence is TGCGCCAGCAGCTTGGCCACAGGGGCCTACGAGCAGTACTTC. It translates to CASSLATGAYEQYF.

V is TRBV28 and J is TRBJ1-2; unclear D gene. Trimming shortened V by 8 bases and J by 6 bases, and 13 bases separated the two germline ends. Looked up from germline, CDR1 is MDHEN and CDR2 is SYDVKM. The CDR3 runs 12 residues. CDR3: CASGGHLNGYTF. DNA for the CDR3: TGTGCCAGCGGAGGGCACCTCAATGGCTACACCTTC.

This chain joins TRBV7-9 and TRBJ2-2; D is uncertain. Trimming took 3 bases from V and 5 from J, leaving 4 bases between them. CDR3 size: 12 residues. Germline CDR1 and CDR2: SEHNR and FQNEAQ (reference sequence). The CDR3 loop reads CASSFRTGELFF. The CDR3 region has the DNA TGTGCCAGCAGCTTCCGTACCGGGGAGCTGTTTTTT. Combining the CDR3 with reference TRBV7-9 and TRBJ2-2 gives the whole variable domain DTGVSQNPRHKITKRGQNVTFRCDPISEHNRLYWYRQTLGQGPEFLTYFQNEAQLEKSRLLSDRFSAERPKGSFSTLEIQRTEQGDSAMYLCASSFRTGELFFGEGSRLTVL.

The chain recombines TRBV4-2 with TRBJ2-3; TRBD2 is a possible D gene (6 bases). The CDR3 contains 15 residues. V dropped 1 base and J dropped 4 bases, with 12 bases sitting between them. The germline gives CDR1 LGHNA, CDR2 YNFKEQ. The CDR3, as DNA: TGTGCCAGCAGCCAAGGGGGGGAGTGGGCAGATACGCAGTATTTT. As protein: CASSQGGEWADTQYF.

The gene calls are TRBV4-1 and TRBJ1-6; tentatively, D is TRBD1 (5 bases). V dropped 11 bases and J dropped 10 bases, with 18 bases sitting between them. The CDR3 contains 13 residues. Germline V CDR1 and CDR2: MGHRA, YSYEKL. The CDR3 reads CAQVDSSRSPLHF. CDR3 coding DNA: TGCGCCCAGGTCGACAGTTCGCGATCACCCCTCCACTTT.

In DNA form, the CDR3 reads TGTGCCAGCAGTCGACGCTGGGCAAGGGGGCAGCCCCAGCATTTT. It encodes CASSRRWARGQPQHF. The genes are TRBV14 and TRBJ1-5, with D perhaps matching TRBD1 (6 bases). CDR3 length: 15 amino acids. Germline CDR1 reads SGHDN; CDR2 reads FVKESK. The V end lost 6 bases, the J end lost 7 bases, and 19 bases lay between the germline ends.

The chain has TRBV28 and TRBJ2-7; 8 bases line up with TRBD1. The V gene end was trimmed by 6 bases and the J gene end by 5 bases; junction bases not matched to a gene: 12. The CDR3 runs to 15 residues. Germline V gives CDR1 MDHEN, CDR2 SYDVKM. The CDR3 loop reads CASSPGQDVGDEQYF. Here the CDR3 DNA reads TGTGCCAGCAGCCCGGGACAGGACGTCGGCGACGAGCAGTACTTC. Full variable domain (missing parts from reference TRBV28 and TRBJ2-7): DVKVTQSSRYLVKRTGEKVFLECVQDMDHENMFWYRQDPGLGLRLIYFSYDVKMKEKGDIPEGYSVSREKKERFSLILESASTNQTSMYLCASSPGQDVGDEQYFGPGTRLTVT.

The rearrangement joins TRBV11-3 to TRBJ2-1; possibly TRBD1 for D (5 bases). V lost 0 bases and J 5 bases, leaving 11 bases between the germline ends. CDR1 is SGHNT and CDR2 is YENEEA in the germline V gene. The CDR3 runs 15 residues. The CDR3 DNA is TGTGCCAGCAGCTTAGATGTGCAGGGTGACAATGAGCAGTTCTTC. Translation gives CASSLDVQGDNEQFF.

The chain recombines TRBV4-3 with TRBJ2-3, with D tentatively TRBD1 (5 bases). V was pared by 4 bases and J by 0 bases, with 8 bases between. Germline V CDR1 and CDR2: LGHNA, YSLEER. The CDR3 runs 14 residues. The CDR3 is CASSLGQSTDTQYF. The CDR3 DNA reads TGCGCCAGCAGCCTAGGACAAAGCACAGATACGCAGTATTTT.

The chain is built from TRBV12-3 or TRBV12-4 and TRBJ2-1; D gene uncertain. The germline V and J ends were trimmed by 1 base and 4 bases, with 5 bases remaining between them. The CDR3 extends over 13 amino acids. CDR3 sequence reads: CASSLGHYNEQFF. The DNA of the CDR3 is TGTGCCAGCAGTTTAGGACATTACAATGAGCAGTTCTTC.

This clone was picked up many times. This chain connects TRBV27 to TRBJ1-2, with D hard to call. The germline V gene encodes CDR1 MNHEY and CDR2 SMNVEV (reference sequence). The CDR3 loop spans 11 amino acids. The V end lost 3 bases, the J end lost 8 bases, and 7 bases lay between the germline ends. For the CDR3, the DNA is TGTGCCAGCAGTTTGCGGTACGGCTACACCTTC. Translating it yields CASSLRYGYTF.

J is TRBJ2-6 and V is TRBV9; 8 positions match TRBD2. Trimming at V came to 3 bases and at J to 3 bases, leaving 8 bases not matched to a gene. Germline V lookup: CDR1 SGDLS, CDR2 YYNGEE. This CDR3 region has 17 residues. The CDR3 is CASSALGRDGGANVLTF. The CDR3 DNA sequence: TGTGCCAGCAGCGCCCTCGGGAGGGACGGTGGGGCCAACGTCCTGACTTTC.

This chain uses TRBV4-1 with TRBJ1-5, with 9 positions matching TRBD1. CDR3 length: 16 amino acids. Trimming removed 4 bases from V and 6 bases from J; junction bases left unmatched: 10. Germline CDR1 MGHRA, CDR2 YSYEKL. The CDR3 loop is CASSPAPGTGFQPQHF. The CDR3 nucleotides are TGCGCCAGCAGCCCGGCCCCCGGGACAGGGTTTCAGCCCCAGCATTTT.

The V and J genes are TRBV18 and TRBJ2-2; D gene ambiguous. Looked up from germline, CDR1 is KGHSH and CDR2 is LQKENI. The V gene lost 8 bases and the J gene lost 5 bases, with 12 bases spanning the gap. The CDR3 runs 13 residues. The CDR3 DNA reads as TGTGCCAGCAAGGTAGAGGAGACCGGGGAGCTGTTTTTT. This encodes CASKVEETGELFF.

The chain uses TRBV7-2 and TRBJ1-4; D remains unclear. This CDR3 comprises 14 residues. Deletions cut 5 bases from V and 6 bases from J, with 13 bases between. The germline V gene encodes CDR1 SGHTA and CDR2 FQGNSA. The DNA of the CDR3 is TGTGCCAGCAGCACCTCGAGAGACTATGAAAAACTGTTTTTT. It is translated as CASSTSRDYEKLFF.

This clone was recorded once. The rearrangement links TRBV5-1 to TRBJ2-3; D uncertain. V lost 3 bases to trimming and J lost 2 bases, with 10 bases between them. CDR1 is SGHRS, CDR2 YFSETQ, per germline. The CDR3 sequence is 14 residues long. As DNA, the CDR3 is TGCGCCAGCAGCTCCCAGGATCCCACAGATACGCAGTATTTT. Residues: CASSSQDPTDTQYF. Full variable domain (outside the CDR3, taken from reference TRBV5-1 and TRBJ2-3): KAGVTQTPRYLIKTRGQQVTLSCSPISGHRSVSWYQQTPGQGLQFLFEYFSETQRNKGNFPGRFSGRQFSNSRSEMNVSTLELGDSALYLCASSSQDPTDTQYFGPGTRLTVL.

The gene calls are TRBV4-3 and TRBJ2-1; 9 bases fit TRBD2. The V segment lost 4 bases and the J segment 3 bases; nucleotides outside the gene matches: 4. This CDR3 is 15 amino acids long. The germline V gene has CDR1 LGHNA and CDR2 YSLEER. Here the CDR3 reads CASSRSGGFYNEQFF. For the CDR3, the DNA is TGCGCCAGCAGCCGCAGCGGGGGGTTCTACAATGAGCAGTTCTTC.